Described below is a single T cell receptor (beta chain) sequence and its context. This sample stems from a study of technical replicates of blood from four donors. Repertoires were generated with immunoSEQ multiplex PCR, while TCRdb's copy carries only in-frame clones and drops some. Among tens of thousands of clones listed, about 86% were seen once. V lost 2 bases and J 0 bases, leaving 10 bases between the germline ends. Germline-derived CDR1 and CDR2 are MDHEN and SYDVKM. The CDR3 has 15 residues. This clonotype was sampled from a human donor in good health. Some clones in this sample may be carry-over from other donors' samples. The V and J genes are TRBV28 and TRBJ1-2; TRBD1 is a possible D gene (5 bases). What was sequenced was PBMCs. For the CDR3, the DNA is TGTGCCAGCAGTTTAACGACAGCCGCTAACTATGGCTACACCTTC. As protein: CASSLTTAANYGYTF.